This T cell receptor (beta chain) stems from a study of T cell responses to AZD1222 COVID-19 vaccine. This CDR3 contains 16 residues. Germline values: CDR1 LNHDA, CDR2 SQIVND (reference sequence). V lost 8 bases, J lost 3 bases, and 13 bases stayed unmatched. The table came from immunoSEQ multiplex PCR; TCRdb's copy has only in-frame clones and leaves some out. This sample has about 140,000 clones; approximately 91% occur once, and the top ten carry approximately 1.2%. A word on this clone: Its target is unknown.

Study observations and caveats: Donors skewed white British and female; clonal diversity was possibly underestimated. Following two doses of AZD1222, Spike-specific TCR breadth and depth rose. Baseline serostatus was positive in only six AZD1222 recipients.

Recipients boosted at about 4 weeks or about 12 weeks are pooled. The receptor was derived from an adult who received the AZD1222 COVID-19 vaccine. The gene calls are TRBV19 and TRBJ1-5; 7 bases align to TRBD1. The source was peripheral blood, collected 28 days after the second AZD1222 dose. DNA for the CDR3: TGTGCCAGTCATTTCACCGGGACAGTTTACAATCAGCCCCAGCATTTT. Amino acids: CASHFTGTVYNQPQHF.